This TCR beta chain stems from a study of technical replicates of blood from a few donors. The CDR3 has 15 amino acids. Trimming took 6 bases from V and 0 from J, leaving 12 bases between them. In germline, CDR1 is SEHNR, CDR2 FQNEAQ (reference sequence). Using immunoSEQ multiplex PCR, the repertoire was profiled, and TCRdb retains in-frame clones only, with some absent. The profile covers tens of thousands of clones, with roughly 89% appearing a single time and roughly 0.39% taken by the ten largest. The genes are TRBV7-9 and TRBJ2-1; D perhaps matches TRBD1 (5 bases). This TCR was sampled from a human donor in good health. Specimen: T cells isolated from PBMCs. The CDR3 spells CASSSDMTSYNEQFF. CDR3 nucleotides: TGTGCCAGCAGTTCGGACATGACCTCCTACAATGAGCAGTTCTTC. The full variable domain, with the rest looked up from reference TRBV7-9 and TRBJ2-1, is DTGVSQNPRHKITKRGQNVTFRCDPISEHNRLYWYRQTLGQGPEFLTYFQNEAQLEKSRLLSDRFSAERPKGSFSTLEIQRTEQGDSAMYLCASSSDMTSYNEQFFGPGTRLTVL.